The rows below give T cell receptor beta chains drawn from one sample of a study of cytomegalovirus exposure and HLA in healthy donors. Libraries were prepared by immunoSEQ multiplex PCR; TCRdb keeps only in-frame clonotypes and omits some of them. The table lists 130,000 or so clones, 70% to 75% of them singletons. Sequenced: PBMCs. The source is a middle-aged woman in good health and CMV-seropositive. CDR3s include the opening cysteine and the closing phenylalanine or tryptophan. A D gene is named only where the DNA matches it firmly. Clone size is shown for a subset of rows, as once, few, many or a class of expanded clone.

v_call	d_call	cdr3_length	clone_size	j_call	cdr3_aa	cdr3_nt
TRBV4-3	.	19	.	TRBJ1-6	CASSQFKAGGSSYNSPLHF	TGCGCCAGCAGCCAATTTAAAGCGGGGGGAAGCTCCTATAATTCACCCCTCCACTTT
TRBV5-1	TRBD1	13	once	TRBJ1-1	CASSLVDRAEAFF	TGCGCCAGCAGCTTGGTAGACAGGGCCGAAGCTTTCTTT
TRBV28	.	16	.	TRBJ2-2	CASSGPGGANTGELFF	TGTGCCAGCAGCGGCCCTGGAGGGGCCAACACCGGGGAGCTGTTTTTT
TRBV9	TRBD1	14	.	TRBJ2-7	CASSFGTGGFEQYF	TGTGCCAGCAGCTTCGGGACAGGGGGCTTCGAGCAGTACTTC
TRBV7-9	TRBD2	16	.	TRBJ2-3	CASSFSRGTKSDTQYF	TGTGCCAGCAGCTTCTCGCGGGGGACCAAATCCGATACGCAGTATTTT
TRBV20-1	.	10	.	TRBJ2-3	CSAIRQTQYF	TGCAGTGCCATCAGACAGACGCAGTATTTT
TRBV5-1	.	11	.	TRBJ1-1	CASSLGYGAFF	TGCGCCAGCAGCTTGGGATACGGAGCTTTCTTT
TRBV4-2	.	14	.	TRBJ2-4	CASSQAGAKNIQYF	TGTGCCAGCAGCCAAGCGGGGGCCAAAAACATTCAGTACTTC
TRBV28	.	16	.	TRBJ2-7	CASSPPGLKSSYEQYF	TGTGCCAGCAGTCCGCCGGGACTCAAAAGCTCCTACGAGCAGTACTTC
TRBV14	.	17	.	TRBJ2-7	CASSRSAGQAFPYEQYF	TGTGCCAGCAGCCGAAGTGCGGGGCAAGCCTTCCCCTACGAGCAGTACTTC
TRBV27	.	13	.	TRBJ2-5	CASSPPVKETQYF	TGTGCCAGCAGTCCCCCGGTGAAAGAGACCCAGTACTTC
TRBV18	.	13	few	TRBJ2-5	CASSPRQEETQYF	TGTGCCAGCTCACCCCGACAGGAAGAGACCCAGTACTTC
TRBV14	.	14	medium-sized	TRBJ2-7	CASSQELGLIEQYF	TGTGCCAGCAGCCAAGAACTGGGACTTATCGAGCAGTACTTC
TRBV14	.	15	.	TRBJ1-2	CASSQDLNSYYGYTF	TGTGCCAGCAGCCAAGATCTCAACAGCTACTATGGCTACACCTTC
TRBV19	.	14	.	TRBJ1-2	CASSMGQSIDGYTF	TGTGCCAGTAGTATGGGGCAATCAATAGACGGCTACACCTTC
TRBV7-6	.	16	once	TRBJ2-6	CASSLERSSGANVLTF	TGTGCCAGCAGCTTAGAGCGGTCCTCTGGGGCCAACGTCCTGACTTTC
TRBV7-3	.	13	.	TRBJ2-3	CASSQGYSDTQYF	TGTGCCAGCAGCCAGGGCTACTCAGATACGCAGTATTTT
TRBV25-1	TRBD2	17	.	TRBJ2-3	CASSEGGASGGADTQYF	TGTGCCAGCAGTGAAGGGGGCGCTAGCGGGGGGGCAGATACGCAGTATTTT